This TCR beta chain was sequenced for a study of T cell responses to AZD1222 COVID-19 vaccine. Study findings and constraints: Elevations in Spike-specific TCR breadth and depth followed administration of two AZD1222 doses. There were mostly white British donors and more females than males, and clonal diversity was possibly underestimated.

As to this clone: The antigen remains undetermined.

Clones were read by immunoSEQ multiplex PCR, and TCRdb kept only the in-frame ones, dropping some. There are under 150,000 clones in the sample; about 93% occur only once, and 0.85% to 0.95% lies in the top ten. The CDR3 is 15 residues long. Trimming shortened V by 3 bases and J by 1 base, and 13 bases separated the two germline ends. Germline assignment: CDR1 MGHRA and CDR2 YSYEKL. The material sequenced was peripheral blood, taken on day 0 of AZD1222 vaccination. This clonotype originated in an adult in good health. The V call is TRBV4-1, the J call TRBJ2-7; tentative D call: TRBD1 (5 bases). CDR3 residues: CASSHKDAGSYEQYF. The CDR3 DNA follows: TGCGCCAGCAGCCACAAGGACGCAGGGTCCTACGAGCAGTACTTC.